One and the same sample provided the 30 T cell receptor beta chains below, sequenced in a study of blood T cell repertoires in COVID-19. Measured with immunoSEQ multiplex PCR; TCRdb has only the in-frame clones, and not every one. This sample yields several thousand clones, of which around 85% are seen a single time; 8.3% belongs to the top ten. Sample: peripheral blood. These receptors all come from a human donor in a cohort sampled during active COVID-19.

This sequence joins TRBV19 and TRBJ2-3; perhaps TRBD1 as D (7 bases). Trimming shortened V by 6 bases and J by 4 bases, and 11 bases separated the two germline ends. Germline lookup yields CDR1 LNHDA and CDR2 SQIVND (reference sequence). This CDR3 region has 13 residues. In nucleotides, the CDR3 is TGTGCCAGTAGAGCCAGGGGGGCAGATACGCAGTATTTT. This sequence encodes CASRARGADTQYF.

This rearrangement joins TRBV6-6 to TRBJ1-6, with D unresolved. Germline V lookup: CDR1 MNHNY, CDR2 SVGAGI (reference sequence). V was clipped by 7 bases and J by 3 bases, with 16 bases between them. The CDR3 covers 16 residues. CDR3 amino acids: CASTRPLDLYNSPLHF. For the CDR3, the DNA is TGTGCCAGCACCCGCCCGTTAGATCTCTATAATTCACCCCTCCACTTT.

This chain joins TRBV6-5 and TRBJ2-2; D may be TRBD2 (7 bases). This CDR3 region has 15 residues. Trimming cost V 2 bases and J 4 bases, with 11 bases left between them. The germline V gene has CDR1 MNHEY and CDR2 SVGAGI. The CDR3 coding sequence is TGTGCCAGCAGTTACGGGGGGGCAGGCACCGGGGAGCTGTTTTTT. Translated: CASSYGGAGTGELFF.

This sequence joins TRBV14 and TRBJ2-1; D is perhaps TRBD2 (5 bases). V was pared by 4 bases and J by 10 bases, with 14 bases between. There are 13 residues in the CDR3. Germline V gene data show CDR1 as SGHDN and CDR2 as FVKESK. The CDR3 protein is CASSLWERHEQFF. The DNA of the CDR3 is TGTGCCAGCAGCCTCTGGGAGAGGCACGAGCAGTTCTTC.

CDR3 sequence (DNA): TGTGCCAGCAGTCTACAACAGGAGACCAATCAGCCCCAGCATTTT. Translating gives CASSLQQETNQPQHF. The gene calls are TRBV6-5 and TRBJ1-5, with a possible D match to TRBD1 (5 bases). Trimming took 5 bases from V and 3 from J, leaving 14 bases between them. Germline CDR1 reads MNHEY; CDR2 reads SVGAGI. The CDR3 spans 15 residues.

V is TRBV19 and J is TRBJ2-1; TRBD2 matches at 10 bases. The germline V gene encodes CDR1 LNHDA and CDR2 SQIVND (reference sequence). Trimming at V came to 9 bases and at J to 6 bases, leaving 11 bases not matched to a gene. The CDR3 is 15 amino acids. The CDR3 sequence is CASAIWGLAPNEQFF. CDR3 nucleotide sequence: TGTGCCAGCGCGATCTGGGGACTAGCGCCCAATGAGCAGTTCTTC.

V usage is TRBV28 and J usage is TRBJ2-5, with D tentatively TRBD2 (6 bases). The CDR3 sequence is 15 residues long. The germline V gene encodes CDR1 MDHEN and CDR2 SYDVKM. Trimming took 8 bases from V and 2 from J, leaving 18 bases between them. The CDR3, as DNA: TGTGCCAGCTCCGGCCAGGCCGCGGGGCAAGAGACCCAGTACTTC. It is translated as CASSGQAAGQETQYF.

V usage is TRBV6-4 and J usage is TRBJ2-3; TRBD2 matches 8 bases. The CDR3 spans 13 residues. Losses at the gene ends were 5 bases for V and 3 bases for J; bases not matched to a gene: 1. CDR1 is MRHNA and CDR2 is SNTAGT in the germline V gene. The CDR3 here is CASSKRETDTQYF. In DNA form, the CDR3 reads TGTGCCAGCAGTAAGCGGGAGACAGATACGCAGTATTTT.

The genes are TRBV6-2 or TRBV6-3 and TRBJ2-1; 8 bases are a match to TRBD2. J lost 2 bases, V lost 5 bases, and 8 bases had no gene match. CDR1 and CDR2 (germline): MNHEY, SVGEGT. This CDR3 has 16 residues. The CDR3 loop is CASSPRGGPTYNEQFF. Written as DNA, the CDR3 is TGTGCCAGCAGTCCCCGGGGGGGGCCTACCTACAATGAGCAGTTCTTC.

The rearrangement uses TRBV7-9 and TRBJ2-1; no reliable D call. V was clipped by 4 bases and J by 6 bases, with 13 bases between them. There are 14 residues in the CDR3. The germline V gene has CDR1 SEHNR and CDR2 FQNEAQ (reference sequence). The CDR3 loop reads CASSSTAGRNEQFF. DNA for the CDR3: TGTGCCAGCAGCTCGACGGCAGGTCGCAATGAGCAGTTCTTC.

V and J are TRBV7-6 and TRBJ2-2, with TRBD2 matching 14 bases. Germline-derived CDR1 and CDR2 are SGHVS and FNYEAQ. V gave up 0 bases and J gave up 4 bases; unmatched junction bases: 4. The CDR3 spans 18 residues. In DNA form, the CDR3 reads TGTGCCAGCAGCTTAGCTTTTGGGACTAGCGGGAGCACCGGGGAGCTGTTTTTT. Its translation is CASSLAFGTSGSTGELFF.

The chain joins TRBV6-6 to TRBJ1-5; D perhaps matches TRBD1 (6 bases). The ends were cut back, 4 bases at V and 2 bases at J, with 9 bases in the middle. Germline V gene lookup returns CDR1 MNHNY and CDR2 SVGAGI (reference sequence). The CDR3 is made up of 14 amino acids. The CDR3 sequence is CASSLQGGNQPQHF. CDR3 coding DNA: TGTGCCAGCAGTTTACAGGGCGGCAATCAGCCCCAGCATTTT.

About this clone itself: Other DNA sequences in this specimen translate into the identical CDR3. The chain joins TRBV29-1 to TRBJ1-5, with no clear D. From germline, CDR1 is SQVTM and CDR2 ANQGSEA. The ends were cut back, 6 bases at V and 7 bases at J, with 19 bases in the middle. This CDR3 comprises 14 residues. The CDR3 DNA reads TGCAGCGTCGAGGATGAGGGCATAGGACAGCCCCAGCATTTT. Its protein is CSVEDEGIGQPQHF.

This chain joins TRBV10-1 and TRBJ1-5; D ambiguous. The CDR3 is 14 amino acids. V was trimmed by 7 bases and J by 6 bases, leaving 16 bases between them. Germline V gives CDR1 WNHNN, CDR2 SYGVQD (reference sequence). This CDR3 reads CASTFYRVVQPQHF. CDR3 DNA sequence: TGCGCCAGCACTTTTTATCGGGTCGTTCAGCCCCAGCATTTT.

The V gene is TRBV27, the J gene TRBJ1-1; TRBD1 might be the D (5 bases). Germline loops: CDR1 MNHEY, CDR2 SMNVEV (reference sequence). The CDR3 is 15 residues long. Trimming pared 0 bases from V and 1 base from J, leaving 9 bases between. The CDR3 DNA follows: TGTGCCAGCAGTTTATCTAGGACACCGAACACTGAAGCTTTCTTT. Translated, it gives CASSLSRTPNTEAFF.

CDR3 protein: CASSLVGRDYEQYF. In DNA form, the CDR3 reads TGTGCCAGCAGCTTGGTCGGCAGGGACTACGAGCAGTACTTC. The rearrangement links TRBV5-5 to TRBJ2-7; D is perhaps TRBD1 (5 bases). Germline assignment: CDR1 SGHKS and CDR2 YYEKEE (reference sequence). There are 14 residues in the CDR3. V dropped 0 bases and J dropped 3 bases, with 10 bases sitting between them. Based on the CDR3 plus reference TRBV5-5 and TRBJ2-7, the full variable domain is DAGVTQSPTHLIKTRGQQVTLRCSPISGHKSVSWYQQVLGQGPQFIFQYYEKEERGRGNFPDRFSARQFPNYSSELNVNALLLGDSALYLCASSLVGRDYEQYFGPGTRLTVT.

The CDR3 sequence: CSAREGPNNEQFF. CDR3 bases: TGCAGCGCCCGGGAGGGCCCAAACAATGAGCAGTTCTTC. This chain joins TRBV29-1 and TRBJ2-1; 8 bases line up with TRBD2. V lost 7 bases and J lost 5; bases outside the gene matches: 7. This CDR3 contains 13 residues. CDR1 is SQVTM and CDR2 is ANQGSEA in the germline V gene.

The CDR3 sequence is CASSLFSYNEQFF. In DNA form, the CDR3 reads TGTGCCAGCAGTTTATTCTCGTACAATGAGCAGTTCTTC. The chain employs TRBV28 and TRBJ2-1; no clear D gene. The CDR3 covers 13 residues. Trimming shortened V by 1 base and J by 4 bases, and 5 bases separated the two germline ends. Looked up from germline, CDR1 is MDHEN and CDR2 is SYDVKM.

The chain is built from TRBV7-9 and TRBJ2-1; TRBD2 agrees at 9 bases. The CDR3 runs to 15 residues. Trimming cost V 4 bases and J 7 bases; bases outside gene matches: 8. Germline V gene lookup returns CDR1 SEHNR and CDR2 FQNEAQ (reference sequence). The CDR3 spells CASSSLAGARNEQFF. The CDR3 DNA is TGTGCCAGCAGCTCGTTAGCGGGAGCAAGAAATGAGCAGTTCTTC.

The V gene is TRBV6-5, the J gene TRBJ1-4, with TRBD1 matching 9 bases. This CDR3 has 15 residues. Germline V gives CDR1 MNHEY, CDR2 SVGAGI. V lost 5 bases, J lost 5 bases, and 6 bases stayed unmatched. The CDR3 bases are TGTGCCAGCAGTCCCCTGACAGGGGGAAATGAAAAACTGTTTTTT. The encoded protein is CASSPLTGGNEKLFF.

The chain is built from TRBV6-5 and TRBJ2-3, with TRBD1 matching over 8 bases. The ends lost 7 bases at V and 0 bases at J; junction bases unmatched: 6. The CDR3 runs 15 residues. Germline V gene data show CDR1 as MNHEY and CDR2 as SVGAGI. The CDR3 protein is CASIIGQGSTDTQYF. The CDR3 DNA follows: TGTGCCAGCATTATCGGACAGGGAAGCACAGATACGCAGTATTTT.

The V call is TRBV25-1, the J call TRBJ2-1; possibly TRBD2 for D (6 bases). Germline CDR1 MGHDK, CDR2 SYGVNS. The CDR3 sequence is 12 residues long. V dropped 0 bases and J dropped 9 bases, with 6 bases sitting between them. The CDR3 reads CASSEYGGEQFF. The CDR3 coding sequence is TGTGCCAGCAGTGAATACGGGGGTGAGCAGTTCTTC.

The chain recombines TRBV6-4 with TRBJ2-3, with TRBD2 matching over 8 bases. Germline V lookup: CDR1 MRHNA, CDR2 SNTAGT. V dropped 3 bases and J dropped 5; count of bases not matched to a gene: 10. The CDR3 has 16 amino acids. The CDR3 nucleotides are TGTGCCAGCAGTGATATGGGACTAGGGGCGGGAGATACGCAGTATTTT. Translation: CASSDMGLGAGDTQYF.

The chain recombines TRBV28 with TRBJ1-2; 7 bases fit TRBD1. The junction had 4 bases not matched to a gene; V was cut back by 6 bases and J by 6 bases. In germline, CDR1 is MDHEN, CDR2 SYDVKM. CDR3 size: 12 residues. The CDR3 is CASSKTGHGYTF. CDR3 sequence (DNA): TGTGCCAGCAGCAAGACAGGGCATGGCTACACCTTC.

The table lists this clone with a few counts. The DNA for the CDR3 is TGTGCCAGCAGTTTTATTACTAGCCGTCAGTACAATGAGCAGTTCTTC. Translation gives CASSFITSRQYNEQFF. This sequence joins TRBV28 and TRBJ2-1, with D possibly TRBD2 on 6 matching bases. Looked up from germline, CDR1 is MDHEN and CDR2 is SYDVKM. The V gene lost 3 bases and the J gene lost 4 bases, with 16 bases spanning the gap. The CDR3 totals 16 residues. The variable domain in full, with the rest retrieved from reference TRBV28 and TRBJ2-1, is DVKVTQSSRYLVKRTGEKVFLECVQDMDHENMFWYRQDPGLGLRLIYFSYDVKMKEKGDIPEGYSVSREKKERFSLILESASTNQTSMYLCASSFITSRQYNEQFFGPGTRLTVL.

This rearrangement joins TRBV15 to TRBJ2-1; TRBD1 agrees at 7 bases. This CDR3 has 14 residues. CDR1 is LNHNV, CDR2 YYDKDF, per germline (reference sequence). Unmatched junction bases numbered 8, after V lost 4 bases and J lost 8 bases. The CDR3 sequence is CATSNDRVQDEQFF. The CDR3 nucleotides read TGTGCCACCAGCAACGACAGGGTCCAGGATGAGCAGTTCTTC.

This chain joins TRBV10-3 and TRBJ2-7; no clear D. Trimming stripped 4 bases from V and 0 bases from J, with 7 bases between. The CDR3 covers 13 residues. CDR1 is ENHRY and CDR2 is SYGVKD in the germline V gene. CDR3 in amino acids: CAISGQDSYEQYF. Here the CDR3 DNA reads TGTGCCATCAGTGGGCAGGACTCCTACGAGCAGTACTTC.

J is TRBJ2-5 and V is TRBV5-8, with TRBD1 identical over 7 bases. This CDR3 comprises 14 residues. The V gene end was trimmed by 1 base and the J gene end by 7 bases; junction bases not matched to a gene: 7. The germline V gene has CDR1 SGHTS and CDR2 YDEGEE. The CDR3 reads CASSLPRTGGTQYF. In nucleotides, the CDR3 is TGTGCCAGCAGCTTGCCGAGGACAGGAGGGACCCAGTACTTC.

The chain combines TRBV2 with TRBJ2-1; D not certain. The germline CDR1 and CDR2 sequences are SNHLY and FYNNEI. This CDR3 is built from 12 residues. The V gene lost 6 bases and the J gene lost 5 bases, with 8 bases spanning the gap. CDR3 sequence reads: CASRKSNNEQFF. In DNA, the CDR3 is TGTGCCAGCAGGAAAAGCAACAATGAGCAGTTCTTC.

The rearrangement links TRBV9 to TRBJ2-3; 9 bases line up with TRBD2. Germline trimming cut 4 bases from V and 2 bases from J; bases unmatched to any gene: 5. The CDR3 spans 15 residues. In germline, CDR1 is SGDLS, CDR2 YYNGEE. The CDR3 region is CASSFGTSYTDTQYF. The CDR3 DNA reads TGTGCCAGCAGCTTCGGGACTAGCTACACAGATACGCAGTATTTT.